This T cell receptor beta chain stems from a study of shared clonotypes between healthy human individuals. An even split of each subset's genomic DNA across several immunoSEQ plates was performed. Using immunoSEQ multiplex PCR, the repertoire was profiled, and TCRdb retains in-frame clones only, with some absent. The data contain around 2,000,000 clones, 90% to 95% of them seen just once; the ten biggest clones take up about 1.8%. Notes on this clone: The antigen is undetermined.

Study-wide results and limits: Clonotype sharing across a few donors was observed for about 4.8% of naive CD4 clonotypes. Larger richness was generally estimated for naive than memory subsets.

Cells designated naive CD8 were CD45RO-negative and were positively selected for CCR7, with terminally differentiated effector memory CD45RA+ cells excluded. This TCR came from a man younger than 35 in good health. Some clones in this sample may be carry-over from other donors' samples. Sequenced sample: naive CD8+ T cells from PBMCs.

The CDR3 spells CASSFVGQGGYEQYF. In nucleotides, the CDR3 is TGTGCCAGCAGTTTCGTTGGACAGGGGGGATACGAGCAGTACTTC. The chain carries TRBV6-5 and TRBJ2-7; TRBD1 matches 10 bases. This CDR3 is 15 amino acids long. Germline assignment: CDR1 MNHEY and CDR2 SVGAGI. V shed 4 bases and J 4 bases; nucleotides not matched to a gene: 7.